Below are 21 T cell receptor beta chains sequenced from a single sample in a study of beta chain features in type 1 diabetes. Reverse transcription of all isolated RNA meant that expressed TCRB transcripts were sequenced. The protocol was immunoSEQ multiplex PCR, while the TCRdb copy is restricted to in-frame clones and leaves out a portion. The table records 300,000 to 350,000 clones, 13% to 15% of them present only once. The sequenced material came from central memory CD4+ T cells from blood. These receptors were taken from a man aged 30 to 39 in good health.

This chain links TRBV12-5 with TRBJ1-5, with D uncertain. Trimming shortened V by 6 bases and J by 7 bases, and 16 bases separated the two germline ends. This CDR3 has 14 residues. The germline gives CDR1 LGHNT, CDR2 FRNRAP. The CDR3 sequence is CASGETQTWQPQHF. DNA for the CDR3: TGTGCTAGTGGCGAAACGCAGACGTGGCAGCCCCAGCATTTT.

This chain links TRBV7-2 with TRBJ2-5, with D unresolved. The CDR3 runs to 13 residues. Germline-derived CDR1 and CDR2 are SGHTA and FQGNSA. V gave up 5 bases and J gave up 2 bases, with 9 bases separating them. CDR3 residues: CASSLLMQETQYF. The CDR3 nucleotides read TGTGCCAGCAGCCTTCTTATGCAAGAGACCCAGTACTTC.

CDR3: CASSYQVQPQHF. The DNA for the CDR3 is TGTGCCAGCAGTTATCAGGTTCAGCCCCAGCATTTT. The chain carries TRBV6-9 and TRBJ1-5; D call uncertain. The CDR3 runs 12 residues. V lost 2 bases and J lost 6, with 5 bases in between. Germline V lookup: CDR1 MNHGY, CDR2 SVAAGI.

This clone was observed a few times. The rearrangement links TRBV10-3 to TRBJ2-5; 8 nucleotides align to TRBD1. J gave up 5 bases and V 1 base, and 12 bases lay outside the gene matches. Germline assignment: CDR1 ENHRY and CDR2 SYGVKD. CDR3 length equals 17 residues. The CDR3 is CAISELGRGPSGETQYF. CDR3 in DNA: TGTGCCATCAGTGAGTTGGGCAGGGGGCCATCGGGGGAGACCCAGTACTTC.

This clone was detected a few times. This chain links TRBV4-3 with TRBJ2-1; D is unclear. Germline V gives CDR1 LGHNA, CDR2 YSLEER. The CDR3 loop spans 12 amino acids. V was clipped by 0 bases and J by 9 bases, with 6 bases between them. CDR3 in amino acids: CASSQDLGEQFF. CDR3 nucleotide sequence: TGCGCCAGCAGCCAAGATCTTGGTGAGCAGTTCTTC.

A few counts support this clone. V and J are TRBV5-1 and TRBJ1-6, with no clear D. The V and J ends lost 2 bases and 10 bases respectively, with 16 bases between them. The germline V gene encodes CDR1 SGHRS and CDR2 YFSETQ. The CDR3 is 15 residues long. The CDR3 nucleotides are TGCGCCAGCAGCTTAACCGACACCGGGCGGTCACCCCTCCACTTT. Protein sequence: CASSLTDTGRSPLHF.

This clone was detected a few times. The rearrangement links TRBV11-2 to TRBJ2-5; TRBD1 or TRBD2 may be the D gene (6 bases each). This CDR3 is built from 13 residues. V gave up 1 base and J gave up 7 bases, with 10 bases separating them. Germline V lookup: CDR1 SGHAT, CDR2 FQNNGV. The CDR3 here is CASSLAGAPTQYF. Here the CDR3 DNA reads TGTGCCAGCAGCTTAGCGGGGGCCCCGACCCAGTACTTC.

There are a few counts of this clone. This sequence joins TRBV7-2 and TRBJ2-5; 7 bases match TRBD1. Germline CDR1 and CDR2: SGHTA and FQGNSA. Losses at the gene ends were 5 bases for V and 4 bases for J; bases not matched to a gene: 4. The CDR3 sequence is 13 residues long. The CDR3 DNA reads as TGTGCCAGCAGCCCCAGGACAGGAGAGACCCAGTACTTC. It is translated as CASSPRTGETQYF.

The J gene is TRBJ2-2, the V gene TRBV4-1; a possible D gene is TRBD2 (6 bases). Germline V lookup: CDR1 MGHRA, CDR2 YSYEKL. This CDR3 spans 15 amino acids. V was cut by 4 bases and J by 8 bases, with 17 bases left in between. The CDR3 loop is CASSPLDRESGELFF. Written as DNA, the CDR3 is TGCGCCAGCAGCCCTCTGGACCGGGAGAGTGGGGAGCTGTTTTTT.

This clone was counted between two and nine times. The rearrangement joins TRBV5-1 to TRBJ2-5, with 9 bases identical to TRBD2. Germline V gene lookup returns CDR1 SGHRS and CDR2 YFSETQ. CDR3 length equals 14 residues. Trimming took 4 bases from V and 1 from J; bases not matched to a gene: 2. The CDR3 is CASSASGIQETQYF. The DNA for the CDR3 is TGCGCCAGCAGCGCTAGCGGGATCCAAGAGACCCAGTACTTC.

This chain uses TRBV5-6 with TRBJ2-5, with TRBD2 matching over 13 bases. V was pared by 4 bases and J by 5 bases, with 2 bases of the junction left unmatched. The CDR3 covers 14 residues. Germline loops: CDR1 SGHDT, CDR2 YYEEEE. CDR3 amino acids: CASSGTSGAETQYF. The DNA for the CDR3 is TGTGCCAGCAGCGGGACTAGCGGGGCTGAGACCCAGTACTTC. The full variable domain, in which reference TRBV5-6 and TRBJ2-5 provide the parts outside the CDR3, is DAGVTQSPTHLIKTRGQQVTLRCSPKSGHDTVSWYQQALGQGPQFIFQYYEEEERQRGNFPDRFSGHQFPNYSSELNVNALLLGDSALYLCASSGTSGAETQYFGPGTRLLVL.

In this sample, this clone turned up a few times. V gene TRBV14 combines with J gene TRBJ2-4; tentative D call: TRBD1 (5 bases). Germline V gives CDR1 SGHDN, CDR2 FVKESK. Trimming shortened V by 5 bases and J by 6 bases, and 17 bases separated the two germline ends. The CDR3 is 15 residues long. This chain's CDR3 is CASSTFQGQLNIQYF. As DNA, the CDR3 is TGTGCCAGCAGCACTTTTCAGGGCCAATTAAACATTCAGTACTTC.

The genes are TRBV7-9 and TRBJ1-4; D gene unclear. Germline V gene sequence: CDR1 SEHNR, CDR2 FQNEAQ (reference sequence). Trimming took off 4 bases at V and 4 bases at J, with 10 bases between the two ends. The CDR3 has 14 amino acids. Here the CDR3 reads CASSSAAFNEKLFF. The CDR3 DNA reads TGTGCCAGCAGCTCTGCAGCCTTTAATGAAAAACTGTTTTTT.

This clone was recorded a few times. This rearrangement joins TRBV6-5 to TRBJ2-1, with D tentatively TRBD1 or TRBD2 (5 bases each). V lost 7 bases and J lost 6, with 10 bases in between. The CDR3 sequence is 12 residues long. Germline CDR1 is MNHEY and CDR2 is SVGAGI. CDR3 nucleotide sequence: TGTGCCAGCATGAACGGGGCCAATGAGCAGTTCTTC. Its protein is CASMNGANEQFF.

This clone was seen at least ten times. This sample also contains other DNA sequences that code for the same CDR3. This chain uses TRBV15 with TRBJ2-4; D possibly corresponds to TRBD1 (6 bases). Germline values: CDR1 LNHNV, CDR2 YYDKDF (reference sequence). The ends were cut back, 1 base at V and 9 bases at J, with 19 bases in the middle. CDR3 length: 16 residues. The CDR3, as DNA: TGTGCCACCAGCAGAGGGTCTCAGGGGCAGACGGGCATTCAGTACTTC. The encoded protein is CATSRGSQGQTGIQYF.

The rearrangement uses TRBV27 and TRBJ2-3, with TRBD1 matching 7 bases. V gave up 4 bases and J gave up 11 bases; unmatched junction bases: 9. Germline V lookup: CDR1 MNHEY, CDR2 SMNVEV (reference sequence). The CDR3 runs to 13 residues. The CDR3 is CASSSRQGMWQYF. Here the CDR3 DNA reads TGTGCCAGCAGTTCCCGACAGGGTATGTGGCAGTATTTT.

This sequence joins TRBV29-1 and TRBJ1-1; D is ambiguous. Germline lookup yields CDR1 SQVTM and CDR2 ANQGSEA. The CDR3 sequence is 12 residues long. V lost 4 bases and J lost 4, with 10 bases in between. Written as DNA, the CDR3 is TGCAGCGTTGTTAAGTCTGGCACTGAAGCTTTCTTT. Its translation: CSVVKSGTEAFF. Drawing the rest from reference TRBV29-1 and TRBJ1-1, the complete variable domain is SAVISQKPSRDICQRGTSLTIQCQVDSQVTMMFWYRQQPGQSLTLIATANQGSEATYESGFVIDKFPISRPNLTFSTLTVSNMSPEDSSIYLCSVVKSGTEAFFGQGTRLTVV.

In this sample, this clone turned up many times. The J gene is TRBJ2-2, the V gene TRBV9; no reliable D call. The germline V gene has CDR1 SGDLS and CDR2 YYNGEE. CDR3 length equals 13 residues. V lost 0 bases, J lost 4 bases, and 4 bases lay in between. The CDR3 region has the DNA TGTGCCAGCAGCGTAGCATTCACCGGGGAGCTGTTTTTT. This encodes CASSVAFTGELFF.

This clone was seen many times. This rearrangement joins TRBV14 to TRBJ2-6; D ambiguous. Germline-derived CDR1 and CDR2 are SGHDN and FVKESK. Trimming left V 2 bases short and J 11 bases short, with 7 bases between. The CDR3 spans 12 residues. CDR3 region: CASSQIRDVLTF. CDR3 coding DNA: TGTGCCAGCAGCCAAATACGAGACGTCCTGACTTTC. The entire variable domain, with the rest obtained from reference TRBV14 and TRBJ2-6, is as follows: EAGVTQFPSHSVIEKGQTVTLRCDPISGHDNLYWYRRVMGKEIKFLLHFVKESKQDESGMPNNRFLAERTGGTYSTLKVQPAELEDSGVYFCASSQIRDVLTFGAGSRLTVL.

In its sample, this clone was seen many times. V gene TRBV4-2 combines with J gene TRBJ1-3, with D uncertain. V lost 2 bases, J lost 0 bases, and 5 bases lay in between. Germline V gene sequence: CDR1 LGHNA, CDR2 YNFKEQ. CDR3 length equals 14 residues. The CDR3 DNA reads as TGTGCCAGCAGCCAACCGAGCTCTGGAAACACCATATATTTT. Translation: CASSQPSSGNTIYF.

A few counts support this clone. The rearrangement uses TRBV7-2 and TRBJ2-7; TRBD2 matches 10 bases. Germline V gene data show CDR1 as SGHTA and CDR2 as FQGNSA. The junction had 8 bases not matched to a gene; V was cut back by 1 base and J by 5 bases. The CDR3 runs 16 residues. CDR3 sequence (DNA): TGTGCCAGCAGCTTAGAGCCAGCTAGCGGGGGCCACGAGCAGTACTTC. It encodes CASSLEPASGGHEQYF.